The next 26 T cell receptor beta chains were all read from a single sample in a study of CD8 T cells in Susac syndrome. RNA in amounts of roughly 0.5 to 1 ug was reverse transcribed with random hexamers. From the immunoSEQ multiplex PCR reads, TCRdb called clonotypes with MiXCR, one entry per CDR3 protein. The sample shows tens of thousands of distinct CDR3 sequences, approximately 95% of them seen only once. The sample consisted of CD8+ T cells from PBMCs. These receptors came from a human donor with Susac syndrome.

V is TRBV30 and J is TRBJ2-7; 11 bases are a match to TRBD1. The CDR3 totals 15 residues. The germline V gene encodes CDR1 GTSNPN and CDR2 SVGIG (reference sequence). The V segment lost 3 bases and the J segment 2 bases; nucleotides outside the gene matches: 6. The CDR3 protein is CAWSEGQGVPYEQYF. The CDR3, as DNA: TGTGCCTGGAGCGAGGGACAGGGGGTCCCCTACGAGCAGTACTTC.

V and J are TRBV7-8 and TRBJ1-1, with 7 nucleotides matching TRBD1. The CDR3 runs 14 residues. J lost 4 bases, V lost 3 bases, and 5 bases had no gene match. Germline CDR1 and CDR2: SGHVS and FQNEAQ. The CDR3 region has the DNA TGTGCCAGCAGCTTCTCTAGGGGGCTCACTGAAGCTTTCTTT. Translation: CASSFSRGLTEAFF.

This clonotype has only one observation. This sequence joins TRBV24-1 and TRBJ2-2; no clear D gene. The ends were cut back, 0 bases at V and 7 bases at J, with 2 bases in the middle. CDR3 size: 12 residues. Per the germline V gene, CDR1 is KGHDR and CDR2 is SFDVKD. The CDR3 loop is CATSDLSGELFF. The CDR3 DNA is TGTGCCACCAGTGATTTGAGCGGGGAGCTGTTTTTT.

This clonotype occurred once. The V and J genes are TRBV19 and TRBJ2-1; D is ambiguous. This CDR3 is 12 amino acids long. Trimming took off 1 base at V and 13 bases at J, with 11 bases between the two ends. The germline gives CDR1 LNHDA, CDR2 SQIVND (reference sequence). In nucleotides, the CDR3 is TGTGCCAGTAGTATAGGGGCGACCTTTCAGTTCTTC. Its translation is CASSIGATFQFF.

This clonotype came up once. The chain couples TRBV29-1 to TRBJ2-1; 7 nucleotides align to TRBD2. The CDR3 is 13 residues long. With V trimmed by 7 bases and J by 3 bases, 6 bases remained unmatched. Germline lookup yields CDR1 SQVTM and CDR2 ANQGSEA. CDR3 region: CSAGGLVYNEQFF. The CDR3 nucleotides are TGCAGCGCCGGAGGACTAGTCTACAATGAGCAGTTCTTC.

V and J are TRBV6-6 and TRBJ2-6; D is uncertain. Germline lookup yields CDR1 MNHNY and CDR2 SVGAGI (reference sequence). Trimming left V 7 bases short and J 0 bases short, with 7 bases between. The CDR3 runs 14 residues. The CDR3 DNA reads as TGTGCCAGCATTGGAGTCTCTGGGGCCAACGTCCTGACTTTC. Encoded protein: CASIGVSGANVLTF.

This rearrangement joins TRBV29-1 to TRBJ1-6; D perhaps matches TRBD1 (5 bases). The V gene lost 4 bases and the J gene lost 10 bases, with 14 bases spanning the gap. CDR3 length equals 13 residues. Germline CDR1 reads SQVTM; CDR2 reads ANQGSEA. The CDR3 sequence: CSVGTREDSPLHF. The CDR3 nucleotides are TGCAGCGTTGGGACCAGGGAAGACTCACCCCTCCACTTT.

The chain carries TRBV20-1 and TRBJ2-7; a weak D match, TRBD2 (6 bases). The CDR3 runs to 14 residues. The V gene lost 6 bases and the J gene lost 1 base, with 16 bases spanning the gap. Germline V gene lookup returns CDR1 DFQATT and CDR2 SNEGSKA (reference sequence). The CDR3 region has the DNA TGCAGTGCCAGCGGGTTAGGCCAATCCTACGAGCAGTACTTC. As protein: CSASGLGQSYEQYF.

This clonotype came up once. V usage is TRBV4-3 and J usage is TRBJ2-1, with D perhaps TRBD2 (5 bases). With 2 bases removed from V and 10 bases from J, the gap between germline ends came to 21 bases. Germline CDR1 LGHNA, CDR2 YSLEER. The CDR3 consists of 16 residues. This CDR3 reads CASSQSVGLQMNEQFF. In DNA form, the CDR3 reads TGCGCCAGCAGCCAATCAGTAGGACTCCAAATGAACGAGCAGTTCTTC.

The J gene is TRBJ1-2, the V gene TRBV15; D is ambiguous. The ends were cut back, 0 bases at V and 4 bases at J, with 12 bases in the middle. Germline values: CDR1 LNHNV, CDR2 YYDKDF (reference sequence). This CDR3 is built from 15 residues. The CDR3 sequence is CATSRDSNSLYGYTF. The CDR3 DNA reads TGTGCCACCAGCAGAGATTCTAACAGTCTCTATGGCTACACCTTC.

This clonotype was counted a single time. The chain links TRBV19 to TRBJ2-1; D is perhaps TRBD1 (5 bases). Germline assignment: CDR1 LNHDA and CDR2 SQIVND (reference sequence). This CDR3 comprises 11 residues. Trimming left V 8 bases short and J 8 bases short, with 10 bases between. CDR3 bases: TGTGCCAGTCGACAGACCGATGAGCAGTTCTTC. Translated: CASRQTDEQFF.

V gene TRBV29-1 combines with J gene TRBJ2-2; 7 nucleotides line up with TRBD2. The germline gives CDR1 SQVTM, CDR2 ANQGSEA. The CDR3 is made up of 14 amino acids. V shed 7 bases and J 5 bases; nucleotides not matched to a gene: 10. The CDR3, as DNA: TGCAGCGGTCGAGGGGAGGGCTGGACCGGGGAGCTGTTTTTT. This encodes CSGRGEGWTGELFF.

This chain connects TRBV14 to TRBJ2-1; D possibly matches TRBD1 or TRBD2 (5 bases each). Germline CDR1 is SGHDN and CDR2 is FVKESK. The CDR3 extends over 14 amino acids. Trimming removed 0 bases at V and 5 bases at J, with 8 bases between. CDR3 DNA sequence: TGTGCCAGCAGCCAAGATATGGGGGACAATGAGCAGTTCTTC. It codes for CASSQDMGDNEQFF.

The chain recombines TRBV20-1 with TRBJ2-2; weak D call: TRBD2 (5 bases). This CDR3 has 16 amino acids. Trimming removed 4 bases from V and 2 bases from J, with 17 bases in between. CDR1 is DFQATT and CDR2 is SNEGSKA in the germline V gene (reference sequence). Here the CDR3 DNA reads TGCAGTGCTATCCCGAGGCGGGTGTCCAACACCGGGGAGCTGTTTTTT. This codes for CSAIPRRVSNTGELFF.

The chain couples TRBV6-5 to TRBJ1-1, with TRBD1 as a possible D gene (5 bases). Trimming shortened V by 2 bases and J by 1 base, and 11 bases separated the two germline ends. CDR1 is MNHEY, CDR2 SVGAGI, per germline. This CDR3 is 15 amino acids long. CDR3 sequence reads: CASSYGFGGNTEAFF. The CDR3 DNA sequence: TGTGCCAGCAGTTACGGTTTCGGGGGGAACACTGAAGCTTTCTTT.

The chain is built from TRBV28 and TRBJ1-5; 7 bases are shared with TRBD1. Looked up from germline, CDR1 is MDHEN and CDR2 is SYDVKM. V lost 6 bases to trimming and J lost 4 bases; unmatched junction nucleotides: 12. This CDR3 comprises 16 residues. The DNA of the CDR3 is TGTGCCAGCAGCTCTGGGACCGCCAGGGGGAATCAGCCCCAGCATTTT. Translated: CASSSGTARGNQPQHF. Supplemented by reference TRBV28 and TRBJ1-5, the full variable domain reads DVKVTQSSRYLVKRTGEKVFLECVQDMDHENMFWYRQDPGLGLRLIYFSYDVKMKEKGDIPEGYSVSREKKERFSLILESASTNQTSMYLCASSSGTARGNQPQHFGDGTRLSIL.

In regard to this clonotype: Mismatch with germline at one junction end may stem from a read error. This chain connects TRBV13 to TRBJ2-7; D uncertain. The CDR3 consists of 13 residues. In germline, CDR1 is PRHDT, CDR2 FYEKMQ (reference sequence). For the CDR3, the DNA is TGTGCCAGCAGCGTAGGACGGAGTTACGAGCAGTACTTC. It encodes CASSVGRSYEQYF. Supplemented by reference TRBV13 and TRBJ2-7, the full variable domain reads AAGVIQSPRHLIKEKRETATLKCYPIPRHDTVYWYQQGPGQDPQFLISFYEKMQSDKGSIPDRFSAQQFSDYHSELNMSSLELGDSALYFCASSVGRSYEQYFGPGTRLTVT.

The rearrangement joins TRBV28 to TRBJ2-1, with TRBD2 matching over 12 bases. After removal of 6 bases from V and 8 bases from J, the junction contained 8 bases not matched to a gene. Looked up from germline, CDR1 is MDHEN and CDR2 is SYDVKM. The CDR3 contains 15 residues. The CDR3 DNA sequence: TGTGCCAGCAGACACGGGACTAGCGGGTTCTATGAGCAGTTCTTC. Translation: CASRHGTSGFYEQFF.

This clonotype was seen just once. This chain joins TRBV14 and TRBJ2-7; D may be TRBD1 (6 bases). V lost 0 bases to trimming and J lost 3 bases, with 15 bases between them. CDR3 length: 16 amino acids. Looked up from germline, CDR1 is SGHDN and CDR2 is FVKESK. CDR3 loop: CASSQDVGGFDYEQYF. The CDR3 DNA follows: TGTGCCAGCAGCCAAGATGTTGGGGGCTTCGACTACGAGCAGTACTTC.

The CDR3 nucleotides are TGTGCCAGCAGTTTAGCGGGAGGGAGTCAAGAGACCCAGTACTTC. This sequence encodes CASSLAGGSQETQYF. The J gene is TRBJ2-5, the V gene TRBV12-3 or TRBV12-4; 7 positions agree with TRBD2. This CDR3 spans 15 amino acids. After removal of 0 bases from V and 2 bases from J, the junction contained 3 bases not matched to a gene.

The chain has TRBV6-2 or TRBV6-3 and TRBJ2-2; D possibly corresponds to TRBD1 (6 bases). The CDR3 covers 15 residues. CDR1 MNHEY and CDR2 SVGEGT come from the germline V gene. V gave up 5 bases and J gave up 6 bases, with 16 bases separating them. The CDR3, as DNA: TGTGCCAGCAGTGCCCTAACCAGGGGCTCCGGGGAGCTGTTTTTT. Protein: CASSALTRGSGELFF.

V and J are TRBV29-1 and TRBJ2-1; TRBD2 agrees at 9 bases. The length of the CDR3 is 15 residues. V shed 4 bases, J shed 5 bases, and the junction held 9 bases outside the gene matches. CDR1 is SQVTM, CDR2 ANQGSEA, per germline. The CDR3 DNA sequence: TGCAGCGTTGTTACTAGCGGGCAAGGCCACAATGAGCAGTTCTTC. Encoded protein: CSVVTSGQGHNEQFF.

The rearrangement uses TRBV5-8 and TRBJ2-2; 7 nucleotides align to TRBD2. V shed 7 bases, J shed 7 bases, and the junction held 28 bases outside the gene matches. CDR1 and CDR2 from the germline V gene are SGHTS and YDEGEE. This CDR3 region has 20 residues. The CDR3 sequence is CASRWLAEVDAGEFVGELFF. The CDR3 DNA reads TGTGCCAGCCGTTGGCTCGCGGAGGTCGATGCGGGAGAATTCGTCGGGGAGCTGTTTTTT.

This clonotype was recorded only once. V usage is TRBV13 and J usage is TRBJ2-7, with D unclear. Germline loops: CDR1 PRHDT, CDR2 FYEKMQ (reference sequence). The germline V and J ends were trimmed by 0 bases and 2 bases, with 8 bases remaining between them. There are 14 residues in the CDR3. CDR3 sequence: CASSLGRGTYEQYF. In nucleotides, the CDR3 is TGTGCCAGCAGCTTAGGCCGTGGAACCTACGAGCAGTACTTC.

The chain employs TRBV5-1 and TRBJ2-1; no clear D. Germline CDR1 is SGHRS and CDR2 is YFSETQ. This CDR3 spans 11 amino acids. Trimming stripped 7 bases from V and 5 bases from J, with 7 bases between. CDR3 residues: CASAEDNEQFF. For the CDR3, the DNA is TGCGCCAGCGCAGAGGACAATGAGCAGTTCTTC.

The chain uses TRBV29-1 and TRBJ2-1, with 13 nucleotides matching TRBD2. Germline loops: CDR1 SQVTM, CDR2 ANQGSEA. The CDR3 is 14 residues long. J gave up 8 bases and V 7 bases, and 8 bases lay outside the gene matches. The CDR3 loop is CSALGTSGTDEQFF. DNA for the CDR3: TGCAGCGCCCTGGGGACTAGCGGGACAGATGAGCAGTTCTTC.